These 27 T cell receptor beta chains originate from one sample sequenced in a study of T-cell memory formation after mild COVID-19. A single record per CDR3 protein comes from TCRdb applying MiXCR to the 5' RACE reads. This sample has roughly 240,000 distinct CDR3 sequences, with approximately 15% found just once. Sequencing used PBMCs or a T cell subset sorted from them (not recorded which). These receptors were taken from an adult woman who had mild COVID-19 (a few samples of this study predate the infection). Cell type and time point are not known.

The rearrangement joins TRBV7-3 to TRBJ1-2; 7 bases match TRBD1. Unmatched junction bases numbered 20, after V lost 5 bases and J lost 5 bases. The CDR3 contains 18 residues. CDR1 and CDR2 from the germline V gene are SGHTA and FQGTGA. CDR3 nucleotides: TGTGCCAGCAGCCCCCCCAGGGGACAGCGCACGTGGAATTATGGCTACACCTTC. Encoded protein: CASSPPRGQRTWNYGYTF.

In this sample, this clonotype turned up a few times. The V gene is TRBV7-9, the J gene TRBJ2-5, with TRBD2 matching over 11 bases. CDR1 and CDR2 (germline): SEHNR, FQNEAQ (reference sequence). The V and J ends lost 7 bases and 2 bases, in that order; junction bases with no gene match: 12. The CDR3 consists of 17 residues. CDR3 DNA sequence: TGTGCCAGCACCGCCCCGACTAGCGGGGTTTCACAAGAGACCCAGTACTTC. Encoded protein: CASTAPTSGVSQETQYF.

V and J are TRBV20-1 and TRBJ1-2; no clear D gene. The germline V gene encodes CDR1 DFQATT and CDR2 SNEGSKA (reference sequence). This CDR3 spans 15 amino acids. Trimming took 6 bases from V and 1 from J, leaving 18 bases between them. The CDR3 protein is CSAPRGGGVNYGYTF. The CDR3 DNA is TGCAGTGCCCCTCGGGGAGGCGGGGTTAACTATGGCTACACCTTC.

The chain links TRBV20-1 to TRBJ1-1; D gene unclear. The CDR3 contains 12 residues. The germline V gene has CDR1 DFQATT and CDR2 SNEGSKA (reference sequence). Trimming shortened V by 2 bases and J by 1 base, and 5 bases separated the two germline ends. The CDR3 spells CSARLANTEAFF. The CDR3 DNA sequence: TGCAGTGCTAGACTAGCGAACACTGAAGCTTTCTTT.

The gene calls are TRBV11-2 and TRBJ1-1; no definite D call. The CDR3 is 14 amino acids. CDR1 SGHAT and CDR2 FQNNGV come from the germline V gene. V dropped 5 bases and J dropped 0 bases, with 10 bases sitting between them. The CDR3 nucleotides read TGTGCCAGCAGCAAACGAGAGATGAACACTGAAGCTTTCTTT. It yields the protein CASSKREMNTEAFF.

The J gene is TRBJ1-1, the V gene TRBV6-6, with 7 bases lining up with TRBD1. Germline V lookup: CDR1 MNHNY, CDR2 SVGAGI (reference sequence). The CDR3 loop spans 14 amino acids. Trimming at V came to 5 bases and at J to 2 bases, leaving 5 bases not matched to a gene. Written as DNA, the CDR3 is TGTGCCAGCAGTACCAACAGGGGAAACACTGAAGCTTTCTTT. As protein: CASSTNRGNTEAFF.

The rearrangement uses TRBV5-1 and TRBJ2-1; possibly TRBD1 for D (6 bases). Trimming shortened V by 1 base and J by 10 bases, and 24 bases separated the two germline ends. The CDR3 totals 17 residues. In germline, CDR1 is SGHRS, CDR2 YFSETQ. CDR3 loop: CASSLMTWDNIPPEQFF. CDR3 bases: TGCGCCAGCAGCTTGATGACTTGGGACAATATTCCGCCAGAGCAGTTCTTC.

This clonotype was detected many times. This sequence joins TRBV9 and TRBJ2-3; D ambiguous. Germline CDR1 and CDR2: SGDLS and YYNGEE. V lost 4 bases and J lost 5, with 11 bases in between. The CDR3 runs 13 residues. CDR3 in amino acids: CASSPGSLDTQYF. As DNA, the CDR3 is TGTGCCAGCAGCCCCGGATCGCTAGATACGCAGTATTTT.

This clonotype was found a few times. This chain uses TRBV5-4 with TRBJ2-5, with 9 positions matching TRBD1. The CDR3 length is 14 residues. Per the germline V gene, CDR1 is SGHNT and CDR2 is YYREEE (reference sequence). With 4 bases clipped from V and 4 bases from J, the junction kept 5 bases outside the gene matches. CDR3 bases: TGTGCCAGCAGCCCCGGACAGGGGCGAGAGACCCAGTACTTC. Encoded protein: CASSPGQGRETQYF.

In this sample, this clonotype turned up a few times. The gene calls are TRBV7-9 and TRBJ2-1, with D possibly TRBD2 on 5 matching bases. CDR1 and CDR2 (germline): SEHNR, FQNEAQ (reference sequence). This CDR3 region has 17 residues. V lost 4 bases, J lost 7 bases, and 23 bases lay in between. CDR3 nucleotides: TGTGCCAGCAGCTCCTACCGAGGAGCGGCCAACCTGAATGAGCAGTTCTTC. It codes for CASSSYRGAANLNEQFF.

The chain carries TRBV12-3 or TRBV12-4 and TRBJ2-7; D may correspond to TRBD1 or TRBD2 (5 bases each). V shed 2 bases and J shed 0 bases, with 17 bases lying between them. The CDR3 totals 17 residues. CDR3 loop: CASSLWGRGGSSYEQYF. CDR3 sequence (DNA): TGTGCCAGCAGTTTATGGGGGAGAGGAGGAAGCTCCTACGAGCAGTACTTC.

The V and J genes are TRBV6-1 and TRBJ1-5; D might be TRBD1 (5 bases). The V end was cut by 3 bases, the J end by 6 bases, with 15 bases between. This CDR3 has 15 amino acids. CDR1 MNHNS and CDR2 SASEGT come from the germline V gene. Here the CDR3 DNA reads TGTGCCAGCAGTGAGGATGCAGGGATTGGTCAGCCCCAGCATTTT. The encoded protein is CASSEDAGIGQPQHF.

This clonotype was observed a few times. The gene calls are TRBV7-9 and TRBJ1-1, with a tentative D call TRBD1 (6 bases). The CDR3 length is 13 residues. Per germline, CDR1 SEHNR and CDR2 FQNEAQ (reference sequence). The V and J ends lost 5 bases and 11 bases respectively, with 18 bases between them. CDR3 DNA: TGTGCCAGCAGCAAGGGGGACGGAATAGACGCTTTCTTT. Protein: CASSKGDGIDAFF.

This chain joins TRBV2 and TRBJ2-5, with 9 bases identical to TRBD2. Germline CDR1 and CDR2: SNHLY and FYNNEI. CDR3 length: 17 residues. The V gene end was trimmed by 1 base and the J gene end by 5 bases; junction bases not matched to a gene: 11. The CDR3 nucleotides are TGTGCCAGCAGTGAAGAAGCTGGGCTAGCGGGGATGGAGACCCAGTACTTC. This gives the protein CASSEEAGLAGMETQYF.

This clonotype has more than one count but fewer than ten. The chain employs TRBV4-3 and TRBJ2-6; D unclear. V was clipped by 8 bases and J by 0 bases, with 11 bases between them. Per germline, CDR1 LGHNA and CDR2 YSLEER. The CDR3 has 15 residues. CDR3 protein: CASGLGNSGANVLTF. The CDR3 DNA reads TGCGCCAGCGGGTTAGGGAACTCTGGGGCCAACGTCCTGACTTTC.

This clonotype was seen more than once but under ten times. The chain combines TRBV12-3 or TRBV12-4 with TRBJ1-1, with a possible D match to TRBD1 (5 bases). Between the trimmed V and J ends, which lost 6 bases and 5 bases, there was a span of 19 bases. This CDR3 has 15 residues. CDR3 sequence (DNA): TGTGCCAGCAGGAAACCGGGACTGCGGGATACTGAAGCTTTCTTT. It translates to CASRKPGLRDTEAFF.

The chain has TRBV4-3 and TRBJ2-7, with D hard to call. CDR3 size: 15 residues. The germline V gene has CDR1 LGHNA and CDR2 YSLEER. Trimming pared 1 base from V and 0 bases from J, leaving 10 bases between. The CDR3 DNA reads TGCGCCAGCAGCCAAGGGCGCCTCATCTCCTACGAGCAGTACTTC. Protein product: CASSQGRLISYEQYF.

This clonotype showed up just a few times. The chain links TRBV6-5 to TRBJ1-1, with D hard to call. Germline CDR1 reads MNHEY; CDR2 reads SVGAGI. This CDR3 has 14 residues. Between the trimmed V and J ends, which lost 2 bases and 4 bases, there was a span of 11 bases. The CDR3, as DNA: TGTGCCAGCAGTTACCGGGGAGAAGGCACTGAAGCTTTCTTT. Residues: CASSYRGEGTEAFF.

The CDR3 sequence is CASRKEVGDEKLFF. In DNA form, the CDR3 reads TGCGCCAGCAGGAAGGAGGTCGGGGATGAAAAACTGTTTTTT. The chain uses TRBV5-1 and TRBJ1-4; D remains ambiguous. Trimming shortened V by 5 bases and J by 6 bases, and 14 bases separated the two germline ends. This CDR3 region has 14 residues. Germline V gives CDR1 SGHRS, CDR2 YFSETQ.

This clonotype was observed a handful of times. The gene calls are TRBV6-5 and TRBJ1-5, with D hard to call. Trimming stripped 2 bases from V and 0 bases from J, with 2 bases between. The CDR3 is 13 amino acids. Germline-derived CDR1 and CDR2 are MNHEY and SVGAGI. As DNA, the CDR3 is TGTGCCAGCAGTTACGATAGCAATCAGCCCCAGCATTTT. Its translation: CASSYDSNQPQHF.

V usage is TRBV6-1 and J usage is TRBJ2-3; D may be TRBD1 (6 bases). In germline, CDR1 is MNHNS, CDR2 SASEGT. There are 14 residues in the CDR3. Between the trimmed V and J ends, which lost 5 bases and 6 bases, there was a span of 15 bases. CDR3 in amino acids: CASSPRTDSDTQYF. The CDR3 bases are TGTGCCAGCAGTCCTAGGACAGATAGTGATACGCAGTATTTT.

This clonotype was found many times. This sequence joins TRBV9 and TRBJ2-7, with D perhaps assigned TRBD1 or TRBD2 (6 bases each). Per the germline V gene, CDR1 is SGDLS and CDR2 is YYNGEE. Trimming stripped 0 bases from V and 5 bases from J, with 12 bases between. This CDR3 is built from 14 residues. CDR3 region: CASSVGPGANEQYF. CDR3 sequence (DNA): TGTGCCAGCAGCGTAGGCCCGGGGGCGAACGAGCAGTACTTC.

The chain recombines TRBV18 with TRBJ2-7; D tentatively fits TRBD1 or TRBD2 (6 bases each). The CDR3 is 14 residues long. CDR1 is KGHSH, CDR2 LQKENI, per germline. Trimming left V 0 bases short and J 4 bases short, with 10 bases between. CDR3 DNA sequence: TGTGCCAGCTCACCACCTGGGGGGCAATACGAGCAGTACTTC. It translates to CASSPPGGQYEQYF.

This clonotype appeared a few times. This chain uses TRBV7-9 with TRBJ2-1, with a tentative D call TRBD2 (5 bases). The CDR3 runs to 14 residues. Germline CDR1 is SEHNR and CDR2 is FQNEAQ (reference sequence). The ends were cut back, 1 base at V and 7 bases at J, with 11 bases in the middle. CDR3 DNA: TGTGCCAGCAGCTTAGTGGGAGCGTCGAATGAGCAGTTCTTC. It translates to CASSLVGASNEQFF.

The sample holds a few counts of this clonotype. The chain is built from TRBV12-3 or TRBV12-4 and TRBJ1-1, with 7 bases fitting TRBD1. V shed 6 bases, J shed 5 bases, and the junction held 9 bases outside the gene matches. The CDR3 consists of 14 residues. The CDR3 coding sequence is TGTGCCAGCAGCCCCCAGGGGGTTCGGACTGAAGCTTTCTTT. It yields the protein CASSPQGVRTEAFF.

Remarks on this clonotype: An end of the junction differs from the germline gene, which may be a read error. The J gene is TRBJ1-1, the V gene TRBV10-3; tentatively, D is TRBD1 (6 bases). The CDR3 covers 14 residues. Per germline, CDR1 ENHRY and CDR2 SYGVKD. The CDR3 region is CAISEDRSNTESFF. The CDR3 bases are TGTGCCATCAGTGAAGACAGGTCGAACACTGAATCTTTCTTT.

This clonotype was seen a few times. The J gene is TRBJ1-2, the V gene TRBV7-2, with D perhaps matching TRBD1 (5 bases). Germline CDR1 reads SGHTA; CDR2 reads FQGNSA. V lost 4 bases and J 0 bases, leaving 12 bases between the germline ends. CDR3 length equals 15 residues. CDR3 coding DNA: TGTGCCAGCAGCTCCCGGGGAGGGGCTAACTATGGCTACACCTTC. Its translation: CASSSRGGANYGYTF.